This T cell receptor (beta chain) emerged from a study of PD-1 blockade in mismatch repair-deficient tumors. Overall study: Enrolled about 2013-2016, patients had progressing, pretreated mismatch repair-deficient cancers of around 12 types.

Assay used: immunoSEQ multiplex PCR; TCRdb lists only in-frame clones, some missing. The sample has about 120,000 clones; approximately 91% are singletons. Study outcomes and limitations: Rapid post-treatment expansion, then contraction, generally preceding radiologic response, marked tumor-resident clones.

Mismatch repair deficiency was confirmed in all patients, by PCR or immunohistochemistry. A few pembrolizumab responders had their TCRs sequenced. Concerning this clone: The antigen is not known.

Trimming cost V 1 base and J 7 bases, with 11 bases left between them. Germline lookup yields CDR1 SGHTS and CDR2 YDEGEE. This CDR3 is built from 14 residues. The chain employs TRBV5-8 and TRBJ1-4, with a possible D match to TRBD1 (5 bases). The source of this sequence is an adult with mismatch repair-deficient cancer. This specimen was peripheral blood, taken approximately 69 weeks after starting pembrolizumab. The CDR3 DNA sequence: TGTGCCAGCAGCTTGTCCGGGGCGGGTGAAAAACTGTTTTTT. Amino acid sequence: CASSLSGAGEKLFF.